One and the same sample provided the 5 T cell receptor beta chains below, sequenced in a study of tumor-infiltrating lymphocytes in primary liver carcinoma. A constant-region primer served to make TCR beta cDNA from roughly 540 ng total RNA. Generation of the TCR beta libraries relied on three nested multiplex PCR rounds using slightly modified ARM-PCR. Primers for the first two PCR rounds were TRBV1-TRBV30 forward primers and a C-beta reverse primer (approximately 10 cycles per round). Each CDR3 protein is one row after TCRdb ran MiXCR on the multiplex PCR reads. The sample has 50,000 to 70,000 distinct CDR3 sequences, roughly 70% seen once. From roughly 20-30 mg of unsorted bulk tissue, DNA and RNA were co-extracted together. The specimen was liver tumor tissue from sampling region 2. Stated subset: tumor region T2, inferior pole. The receptor source for this set is a man aged 35-49 years with primary liver carcinoma and hepatitis B virus infection.

The table lists this clonotype with a few counts. This chain uses TRBV4-1 with TRBJ1-2; D is ambiguous. Germline assignment: CDR1 MGHRA and CDR2 YSYEKL. The CDR3 consists of 14 residues. The V and J ends lost 2 bases and 4 bases respectively, with 11 bases between them. The CDR3 sequence: CASSQWDRSYGYTF. The CDR3 DNA sequence: TGCGCCAGCAGCCAATGGGATAGGAGCTATGGCTACACCTTC.

V usage is TRBV5-4 and J usage is TRBJ2-7, with D possibly being TRBD1 (5 bases). Germline V gives CDR1 SGHNT, CDR2 YYREEE (reference sequence). This CDR3 region has 13 residues. V lost 4 bases, J lost 9 bases, and 17 bases lay in between. The CDR3 here is CASSQDRVGVQYF. The DNA of the CDR3 is TGTGCCAGCAGCCAAGACAGAGTAGGCGTGCAGTACTTC.

Worth noting for this clonotype: One end of the junction does not line up with germline, which may come from a read error. The J gene is TRBJ1-6, the V gene TRBV30; D ambiguous. Germline V lookup: CDR1 GTSNPN, CDR2 SVGIG (reference sequence). CDR3 size: 15 residues. CDR3 protein: CARSYAGGGNLPLHF. For the CDR3, the DNA is TGTGCCCGGAGCTACGCGGGAGGAGGTAATTTACCCCTCCACTTT.

Worth noting for this clonotype: No conserved phenylalanine or tryptophan ends this CDR3, so it is likely a read error. The chain joins TRBV12-3 or TRBV12-4 to TRBJ2-3; TRBD2 agrees at 13 bases. The CDR3 runs 16 residues. The J segment lost 4 bases and the V segment lost 6 bases, leaving 7 bases of the junction unmatched. CDR3 sequence: CASSAELAGGADTQYL. The CDR3 DNA follows: TGTGCCAGCAGCGCAGAACTAGCGGGAGGGGCAGATACGCAGTATTTA.

Comment on this clonotype: A much larger clone lies one base from this, so it may be a read error. V gene TRBV5-1 combines with J gene TRBJ1-2; possible D gene TRBD1, 5 bases. The CDR3 is 16 amino acids. CDR1 is SGHRS, CDR2 YFSETQ, per germline. DNA of the CDR3: TGCGCCAGCAGCTTGGGGGGGACCGGTCCTAACTATGGCTACATCTTC. Translated: CASSLGGTGPNYGYIF.